The rows below give T cell receptor beta chains drawn from one sample of a study of T cells expressing NK-cell markers. Reanalyzing the 5' RACE reads, TCRdb keeps one entry per CDR3 protein, without DNA. This sample carries fewer than 16,000 distinct CDR3 sequences, with approximately 56% going to the ten biggest clones. The sample was blood T cells: a sorted CD56 or NKG2C T cell subset, CD4+ or CD8+ T cells, or bulk PBMC T cells (not recorded which). The receptors derive from a man between 18 and 69 years old in good health. CDR3s include the opening cysteine and the closing phenylalanine or tryptophan.

j_gene	v_gene	CDR3aa
TRBJ1-1	TRBV12-3/TRBV12-4	CASSWVENTEAFF
TRBJ2-7	TRBV2	CASRPGPTYEQYF
TRBJ2-7	TRBV24-1	CATSDTRDRSPYEQYF
TRBJ2-2	TRBV7-2	CASSFSSSNTGELFF
TRBJ1-1	TRBV5-1	CASSPLGGDTEAFF
TRBJ2-5	TRBV12-3/TRBV12-4	CASSFGGGPPETQYF
TRBJ2-6	TRBV18	CASSPMDSQVVLTF
TRBJ2-1	TRBV7-9	CASSPGTSASGVKFF
TRBJ2-1	TRBV12-3/TRBV12-4	CASSKKNRLAPPVNEQFF
TRBJ2-2	TRBV18	CASSSGGRRTGELFF
TRBJ1-5	TRBV3-1	CASSQEGVTQPQHF
TRBJ2-1	TRBV7-2	CASSRDSAYNEQFF
TRBJ2-1	TRBV5-6	CASSFTGGYYNEQFF
TRBJ1-2	TRBV10-3	CAIGGDRDYGYTF
TRBJ2-7	TRBV27	CASSPRRDEQYF
TRBJ2-7	TRBV4-3	CASSQDGGSYEQYF
TRBJ2-3	TRBV5-1	CASSVDRSTDTQYF
TRBJ2-7	TRBV2	CASGAGRPYEQYF
TRBJ2-7	TRBV6-5	CASSYLTGGGHEQYF